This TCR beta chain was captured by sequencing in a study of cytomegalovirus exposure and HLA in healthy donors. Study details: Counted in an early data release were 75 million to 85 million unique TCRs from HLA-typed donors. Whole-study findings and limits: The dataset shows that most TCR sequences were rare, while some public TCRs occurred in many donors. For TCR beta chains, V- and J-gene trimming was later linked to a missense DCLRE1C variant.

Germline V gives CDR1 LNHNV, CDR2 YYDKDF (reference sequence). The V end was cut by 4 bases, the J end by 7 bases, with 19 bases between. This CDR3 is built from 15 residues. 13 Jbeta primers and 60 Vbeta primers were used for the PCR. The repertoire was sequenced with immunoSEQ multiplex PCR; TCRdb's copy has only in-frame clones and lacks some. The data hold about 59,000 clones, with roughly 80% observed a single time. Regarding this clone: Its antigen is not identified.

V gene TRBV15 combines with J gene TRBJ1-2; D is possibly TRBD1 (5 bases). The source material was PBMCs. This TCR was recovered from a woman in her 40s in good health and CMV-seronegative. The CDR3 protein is CATSTAPRDAGGYTF. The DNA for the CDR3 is TGTGCCACCAGCACGGCCCCCAGGGATGCCGGTGGCTACACCTTC.